One TCR beta chain is described in this entry. Antigen unknown. Measured with immunoSEQ multiplex PCR; TCRdb has only the in-frame clones, and not every one. The sample carries some 480,000 clones, 79% recorded once. Trimming took off 5 bases at V and 4 bases at J, with 18 bases between the two ends. CDR3 length equals 15 residues. Germline V CDR1 and CDR2: LGHNA, YSLEER. This specimen comes from a study of shared clonotypes between healthy human individuals. The study, taken as a whole, reports: What limited the represented genetic and exposure-history diversity was the small number of donors.

The V call is TRBV4-3, the J call TRBJ2-7; TRBD2 might be the D (6 bases). This clonotype originated in a woman between 40 and 50 years old in good health. Some clones in this sample may be carry-over from other donors' samples. Input material: PBMCs. The CDR3 here is CASSVNPRRGYEQYF. CDR3 nucleotide sequence: TGCGCCAGCAGCGTAAACCCCCGGCGGGGTTACGAGCAGTACTTC.